This T cell receptor (beta chain) came from a study of vaccination effects on CD4 cells after COVID-19. The CDR3 totals 16 residues. V gave up 4 bases and J gave up 1 base; unmatched junction bases: 6. Germline CDR1 and CDR2: SNHLY and FYNNEI. In regard to this clone: Its matching antigen is unknown.

Under the ViraFEST assay, PBMC were stimulated with viral peptide pools so that antigen-specific CD4+ T cells expanded. Sequencing was performed afterwards. At the end of around 11 days of culture, CD4+ T cells were isolated. From March to December 2020, the person had a SARS-CoV-2 infection that was confirmed by PCR. Measured with immunoSEQ multiplex PCR; TCRdb has only the in-frame clones, and not every one. The table lists about 37,000 clones, just under 75% of them singletons. This clonotype was sampled from a human donor who had a prior SARS-CoV-2 infection. The specimen comprised CD4+ T cells from PBMCs cultured with a peptide pool, sampled before COVID-19 vaccination. The gene calls are TRBV2 and TRBJ2-3, with 9 bases aligning to TRBD2. DNA for the CDR3: TGTGCCAGCAGTGTTCAAGCGGGGGGCGGCACAGATACGCAGTATTTT. It codes for CASSVQAGGGTDTQYF.